This T cell receptor beta chain was sequenced during a study of long-term antiretroviral therapy in people with HIV. Study-wide points: ART adherence, viral resistance and therapy changes were undocumented. Once patients were on ART, diversity went higher but still fell short of transplant donor controls.

This CDR3 has 22 residues. Trimming cost V 0 bases and J 0 bases, with 24 bases left between them. Only one count was recorded for this clone. Its antigen is currently unknown. Researchers report immunoSEQ v3.0 was run at survey level. Clones were read by immunoSEQ multiplex PCR, and TCRdb kept only the in-frame ones, dropping some. The table shows about 37,000 clones, with roughly four fifths occurring only once. The TCR sequence derives from a man aged 18 to 35 with HIV. The specimen was unsorted PBMCs, collected 1 year after starting antiretroviral therapy. This sequence joins TRBV23-1 and TRBJ2-6, with unresolved D. TRBV23-1 belongs to the ORF category, with a function that is uncertain. The DNA for the CDR3 is TGCGCCAGCAGTCAATCTCCCCCGGCAGGCCTTCCCAAAAGCTCTGGGGCCAACGTCCTGACTTTC. Translated: CASSQSPPAGLPKSSGANVLTF.